The sequence of this TCR beta chain was determined in a study of graft-versus-host responses after intestinal transplantation. Germline lookup yields CDR1 SGHDN and CDR2 FVKESK. V was clipped by 1 base and J by 2 bases; unmatched bases: 15. The CDR3 length is 21 residues. TCRdb keeps only in-frame clones here, not all; method: immunoSEQ multiplex PCR. The sample holds 35,000 to 40,000 clones; around 83% are singletons and the top ten take roughly 3.6%. Material: PBMCs, obtained more than 950 days after transplant. The V gene is TRBV14, the J gene TRBJ2-1; 12 nucleotides align to TRBD2. The receptor was derived from a human patient who received an intestinal transplant, so some T cells may come from the graft donor. CDR3 sequence (DNA): TGTGCCAGCAGCCAAGGACTAGCGGGAGCCTGGGGTACACCCCCCTACAATGAGCAGTTCTTC. It encodes CASSQGLAGAWGTPPYNEQFF.